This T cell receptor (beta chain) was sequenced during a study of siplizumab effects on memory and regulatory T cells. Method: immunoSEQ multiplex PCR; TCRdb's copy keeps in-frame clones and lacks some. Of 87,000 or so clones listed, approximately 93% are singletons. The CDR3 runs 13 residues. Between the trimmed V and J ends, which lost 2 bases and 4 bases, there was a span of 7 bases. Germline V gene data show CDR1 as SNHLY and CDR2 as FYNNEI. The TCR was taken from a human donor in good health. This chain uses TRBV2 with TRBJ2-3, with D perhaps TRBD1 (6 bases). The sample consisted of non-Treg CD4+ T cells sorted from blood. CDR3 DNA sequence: TGTGCCAGCAGTGAATGGGGGCCAGATACGCAGTATTTT. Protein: CASSEWGPDTQYF.